This T cell receptor (beta chain) was captured by sequencing in a study of T cell responses to AZD1222 COVID-19 vaccine (dated by TCRdb to the early 2020s). Context from the whole study: AZD1222 recipients with second doses at about 4 weeks or about 12 weeks were pooled, because spike-specific TCR depth and breadth did not differ between schedules. Enrollment into the trials was organized by age into subgroups of 18-55, 56-69 and 70-plus years, and those subgroups contained about 160, 30 and 59 TCR-sequenced participants, respectively. TCR sequencing was performed for 233 trial participants, of whom around 200 were given two doses of AZD1222 and around 26 were given two doses of MenACWY control vaccine. On the study overall, not on this receptor specifically: Participants were mostly white British and included more females than males, and it was suggested by the authors that clonal diversity may have been underestimated. After two AZD1222 doses, spike-specific TCR breadth and depth were significantly higher than at day 0 and than in MenACWY recipients. In the small 56-69-year group, the increase in depth fell short of significance, most likely because of low power. Conclusions about previously exposed vaccinees are limited because only 6 or 7 AZD1222 recipients were SARS-CoV-2 seropositive at baseline. No day 14 peak-response samples were available, so repertoires were characterized only after the peak T cell response. The whole spike protein was spanned by vaccine-associated CD4 TCRs, and dominant responses were seen in regions 160-218 and 743-854. Nearly half of unique spike-specific TCRs reportedly recognized epitopes outside regions mutated in the B.1.351 and B.1.1.7 variants.

Based on the germline V gene, the CDR1 and CDR2 sequences are MDHEN and SYDVKM. Trimming costs V 7 bases and J 5 bases, and their ends lie 14 bases apart. Spanning cysteine to phenylalanine, the CDR3 consists of 13 amino acids. The only DNA kept is the CDR3, 39 bases in frame from the first base. Comments on this clone: What antigen it recognizes has not been identified. Base qualities were left out, and no much larger clone turns up one base away.

The time point tag for this specimen amounts to: baseline before first vaccination. The vaccinee samples were drawn from two UK trials, COV001 and COV002, one of which was a single-blind randomized controlled phase 2/3 trial testing AZD1222 (ChAdOx1 nCoV-19) in healthy adults. For TCRbeta chain sequencing, PBMC samples from trial participants were taken at day 0 and at day 28 after the second dose. The CDR3 regions of human TCRbeta chains were analyzed by immunosequencing. On the authors' methods: Repertoire TCRs were checked for matches against a reference library of SARS-CoV-2-specific TCRs that had been generated using the MIRA antigen-specificity platform. Breadth was defined as the fraction of unique TCRs that were SARS-CoV-2-associated, and depth was defined as the fraction of total T cells that were SARS-CoV-2-associated. Each spike-specific TCR was assigned to its reactive spike region and to a CD4 or CD8 class using the MIRA data. Log10-transformed breadth and depth values were compared by one-way ANOVA with Sidak's multiple comparisons tests. TCRdb holds this immuneACCESS table with in-frame rearrangements only. Some clones are missing; in checked studies, unresolved V genes explain under half, and the rest has no known cause. The V and J calls and clone size are taken from that table; D and trimming were inferred from the DNA. This sample gives around 100,000 clones in total; 85% to 90% of them show up just once. In total, the top ten clones hold more than 1.2% of the sample.

The sequenced sample was peripheral blood, obtained on day 0 of AZD1222 vaccination. The sequence joins TRBV28 to TRBJ1-1; TRBD1 is perhaps the D gene, given 5 matching bases. The receptor was isolated from an adult in good health. CDR3 protein: CASTPGGGTEAFF. The DNA sequence is as follows: TGTGCCAGCACCCCCGGCGGGGGGACTGAAGCTTTCTTT.